This T cell receptor beta chain stems from a study of blood T cell repertoires in COVID-19. Study-level information: COVID-19 samples from acute and convalescent phases originated in the United States, Italy and Spain. T cells, B-cell-depleted T cells, or PBMCs supplied cDNA or gDNA.

In the original workflow: From reference gene primer amplification, estimates of nucleated cell counts were derived. Repertoires were generated with immunoSEQ multiplex PCR, while TCRdb's copy carries only in-frame clones and drops some. The V and J calls and clone size come from that table; D and trimming were worked out from the DNA. The sample shows 70,000 to 100,000 clones, 70% to 90% of them seen only once. The CDR3 is 15 amino acids. Trimming removed 2 bases at V and 4 bases at J, with 14 bases between. Germline values: CDR1 MNHEY, CDR2 SVGAGI. Specimen: peripheral blood. This receptor was taken from a man of 80 years or more with active or convalescent COVID-19. The chain joins TRBV6-5 to TRBJ1-1; D remains unclear. The CDR3 is CASSYDRQAGTEAFF. The CDR3 DNA is TGTGCCAGCAGTTACGACCGGCAGGCGGGCACTGAAGCTTTCTTT.